This is a list of T cell receptor beta chains from one sample in a study of OX40 agonist ivuxolimab in advanced cancers. Sequencing was performed with immunoSEQ multiplex PCR; in TCRdb, only in-frame clones are kept and a portion is missing. The sample carries roughly 69,000 clones, 91% recorded once. Specimen: CD4+ or CD8+ T cells sorted from blood, collected in a trial of the OX40 agonist ivuxolimab. These receptors came from an adult with an advanced solid tumor such as melanoma, head and neck, liver or kidney cancer. Each CDR3 is given with its conserved first and last residue. Fields, in order: clone size, V gene, J gene, D gene, CDR3 DNA, CDR3 protein. A D gene is named only where the DNA matches it firmly. Expanded clones are given a class, and other clones once, few, many or no size at all.

-	TRBV6-5	TRBJ1-2	-	TGTGCCAGTTTCACTGATCCGGCCTGGGGCTATGGCTACACCTTC	CASFTDPAWGYGYTF
-	TRBV11-2	TRBJ2-5	-	TGTGCCAGCAGTTCCCACCGTAGCGGTATGGGAGAGACCCAGTACTTC	CASSSHRSGMGETQYF
once	TRBV7-9	TRBJ2-7	TRBD1	TGTGCCAGCAGTTCTTCCGGGACAGGGCTCTACGAGCAGTACTTC	CASSSSGTGLYEQYF
-	TRBV27	TRBJ2-7	TRBD2	TGTGCCAGCAGTTCCTCAGCGGGACTAACCTACGAGCAGTACTTC	CASSSSAGLTYEQYF
-	TRBV28	TRBJ2-1	TRBD2	TGTGCCAGCAGTCTGACTAGCGGGAGGGCCCATGAGCAGTTCTTC	CASSLTSGRAHEQFF
once	TRBV7-8	TRBJ2-3	TRBD1	TGTGCCAGCAGCTTATGGGACAGGTCGACAGATACGCAGTATTTT	CASSLWDRSTDTQYF
-	TRBV7-9	TRBJ2-4	TRBD1	TGTGCCAGCAGCCCCCGGACAGGGTTGGGTTCGGCGAAAAACATTCAGTACTTC	CASSPRTGLGSAKNIQYF
-	TRBV4-2	TRBJ1-4	TRBD1	TGTGCCAGCAGCCCTGGACAGGGATGGAGTAAACTGTTTTTT	CASSPGQGWSKLFF
-	TRBV25-1	TRBJ2-5	-	TGTGCCAGCAGTGAATACAGTCTGAGGGGGGGCCGGGAGACCCAGTACTTC	CASSEYSLRGGRETQYF
-	TRBV6-1	TRBJ2-1	TRBD2	TGTGCCAGCAGTAGATGGGGGGGGTACAATGAGCAGTTCTTC	CASSRWGGYNEQFF
-	TRBV25-1	TRBJ1-1	-	TGTGCCAGCAGTGAATACTTGACGGGAACTGAAGCTTTCTTT	CASSEYLTGTEAFF
-	TRBV10-2	TRBJ2-1	TRBD2	TGCGCCAGCAGTGATGTCGTGACGGGAGGGGATCCCAGCTCCTACAATGAGCAGTTCTTC	CASSDVVTGGDPSSYNEQFF
once	TRBV5-4	TRBJ1-2	TRBD1	TGTGCCAGCAGGGGTTCGGGACAGGGGGCCAACAAGGTTGCCTTC	CASRGSGQGANKVAF
-	TRBV13	TRBJ2-3	-	TGTGCCAGCAGCGCTCGGGAGCGGTACACAGATACGCAGTATTTT	CASSARERYTDTQYF
medium-sized	TRBV19	TRBJ2-1	-	TGTGCCAGTAGTTTCTTCGACTACAATGAGCAGTTCTTC	CASSFFDYNEQFF
-	TRBV27	TRBJ1-2	-	TGTGCCAGCAGTTTATCACTGGGTGTCTATGGCTACACCTTC	CASSLSLGVYGYTF
-	TRBV19	TRBJ1-6	-	TGTGCCACCAGTACTGGGGGTAATTCACCCCTCCACTTT	CATSTGGNSPLHF
-	TRBV7-9	TRBJ1-1	-	TGTGCCAGCAGCTTATCCGGGTGGGTGGGAATGAACACTGAAGCTTTCTTT	CASSLSGWVGMNTEAFF
-	TRBV10-1	TRBJ1-2	-	TGCGCCAGCAGTTTCTCTCAGACGCAGGGCTACACCTTC	CASSFSQTQGYTF
-	TRBV5-8	TRBJ1-2	TRBD1	TGTGCCAGCAGCTCTACGTTAGATACAGGGGGCGGCTACACCTTC	CASSSTLDTGGGYTF
-	TRBV27	TRBJ1-5	-	TGTGCCAGCAGTTTATCGGCAGGGGATAGCAATCAGCCCCAGCATTTT	CASSLSAGDSNQPQHF
-	TRBV6-1	TRBJ2-7	-	TGTGCCAGCAGTGATTACTTCGGGAGTCCATCCTACGAGCAGTACTTC	CASSDYFGSPSYEQYF
-	TRBV27	TRBJ2-1	TRBD1	TGTGCCAGCAGTCCGGGACAGTACAATGAGCAGTTCTTC	CASSPGQYNEQFF
once	TRBV28	TRBJ2-3	-	TGTGCCAGCAGTTTTATCCCCTCCGATACGCAGTATTTT	CASSFIPSDTQYF
medium-sized	TRBV2	TRBJ1-2	-	TGTGCCAGCAGTGCGGGCGAGGGTTATGTCTATGGCTACACCTTC	CASSAGEGYVYGYTF
-	TRBV29-1	TRBJ2-1	-	TGCAGCGTTGAAGTGGGATCCCGCGAGCAGTTCTTC	CSVEVGSREQFF
-	TRBV4-3	TRBJ1-1	-	TGCGCCAGCAGCCAAGAGTATAGAGGGGAGAACACTGAAGCTTTCTTT	CASSQEYRGENTEAFF
-	TRBV4-3	TRBJ2-1	-	TGCGCCAGCAGCCAAGATTCCAAGGATTCGAAGCAGTTCTTC	CASSQDSKDSKQFF
-	TRBV9	TRBJ1-2	-	TGTGCCAGCAGCCGGTGGGACCCTAACTATGGCTACACCTTC	CASSRWDPNYGYTF
once	TRBV27	TRBJ1-5	TRBD1	TGTGCCAGCAGTTATGACAGGGGCAATCAGCCCCAGCATTTT	CASSYDRGNQPQHF
once	TRBV30	TRBJ2-2	-	TGTGCCTGGAGTGTAATGGGCTACACCGGGGAGCTGTTTTTT	CAWSVMGYTGELFF
-	TRBV4-1	TRBJ1-2	TRBD1	TGCGCCAGCAGCCAAGATCTCCCCGGCCGCCTGCAGACAGGGGGCGTGGGCTACACCTTC	CASSQDLPGRLQTGGVGYTF
-	TRBV29-1	TRBJ2-7	TRBD2	TGCAGCGTTGTGCTAGCGGGAAACTACGAGCAGTACTTC	CSVVLAGNYEQYF
once	TRBV7-8	TRBJ1-3	-	TGTGCCAGCAGCTTAGATCCGGGTTCGAACACCATATATTTT	CASSLDPGSNTIYF
-	TRBV9	TRBJ2-7	-	TGTGCCAGCAGCGCGCCAGGGAATTCCTACGAGCAGTACTTC	CASSAPGNSYEQYF
-	TRBV15	TRBJ1-1	-	TGTGCCACCAGCAGAGCGGTTTACATGAACACTGAAGCTTTCTTT	CATSRAVYMNTEAFF
-	TRBV7-2	TRBJ2-2	-	TGTGCCAGCAGCTTATATGGGGCCCGTACCGGGGAGCTGTTTTTT	CASSLYGARTGELFF
-	TRBV4-2	TRBJ2-2	-	TGTGCCAGCAGCGCAGGTGTTGCCGGGGAGCTGTTTTTT	CASSAGVAGELFF
-	TRBV28	TRBJ1-6	-	TGTGCCAGCAGTTTTCTCGCGGACTATAATTCACCCCTCCACTTT	CASSFLADYNSPLHF
-	TRBV10-3	TRBJ2-1	-	TGTGCCATCAGTGAATCGAACTCTCTAGGGGGGGGTCCGTACAATGAGCAGTTCTTC	CAISESNSLGGGPYNEQFF
-	TRBV10-2	TRBJ1-6	TRBD1	TGCGCCAGCAGTGAGGGACAGGGAAAGTATAATTCACCCCTCCACTTT	CASSEGQGKYNSPLHF
-	TRBV28	TRBJ1-1	-	TGTGCCAGCAGTTTAGAGGGCACGAACACTGAAGCTTTCTTT	CASSLEGTNTEAFF
-	TRBV7-9	TRBJ2-7	-	TGTGCCAGCAGCCCCCGGGACCTCAAGGTGGGCCCCTACGAGCAGTACTTC	CASSPRDLKVGPYEQYF
-	TRBV28	TRBJ1-4	TRBD1	TGTGCCAGCAGTTTTATAAGGGACAGGCCTAATGAAAAACTGTTTTTT	CASSFIRDRPNEKLFF
-	TRBV23-1	TRBJ2-6	-	TGCGCCAGCAGTCAAGGCGTGTATGGGGCCAACGTCCTGACTTTC	CASSQGVYGANVLTF
-	TRBV28	TRBJ1-2	TRBD1	TGTGCCAGCAGTCAGACATTAAACAGGGGGGGCTATGGCTACACCTTC	CASSQTLNRGGYGYTF
-	TRBV6-6	TRBJ1-6	-	TGTGCCAGCAGTTACGATCTGACGAATTCACCCCTCCACTTT	CASSYDLTNSPLHF
-	TRBV14	TRBJ1-2	-	TGTGCCAGCAGCCAAGAAGACGGACCTAACTATGGCTACACCTTC	CASSQEDGPNYGYTF
-	TRBV4-2	TRBJ1-2	-	TGTGCCAGCAGCCAAGATCGAGGGTATAACTATGGCTACACCTTC	CASSQDRGYNYGYTF
-	TRBV29-1	TRBJ1-2	-	TGCAGCGCACTCGGACTCAACGAGGCGACCAACTATGGCTACACCTTC	CSALGLNEATNYGYTF